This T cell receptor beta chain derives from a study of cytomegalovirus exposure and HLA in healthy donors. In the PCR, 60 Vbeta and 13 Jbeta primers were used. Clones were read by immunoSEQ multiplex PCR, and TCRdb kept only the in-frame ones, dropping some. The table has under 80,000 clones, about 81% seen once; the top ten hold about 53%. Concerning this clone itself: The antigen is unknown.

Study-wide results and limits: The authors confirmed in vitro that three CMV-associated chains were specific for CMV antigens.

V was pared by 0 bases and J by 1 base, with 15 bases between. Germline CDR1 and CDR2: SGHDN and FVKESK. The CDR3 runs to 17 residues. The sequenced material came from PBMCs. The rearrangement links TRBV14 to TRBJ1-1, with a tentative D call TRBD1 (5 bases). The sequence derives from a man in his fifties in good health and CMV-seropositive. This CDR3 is CASSQEYGRAKNTEAFF. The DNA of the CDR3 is TGTGCCAGCAGCCAAGAGTACGGCAGGGCGAAGAACACTGAAGCTTTCTTT.